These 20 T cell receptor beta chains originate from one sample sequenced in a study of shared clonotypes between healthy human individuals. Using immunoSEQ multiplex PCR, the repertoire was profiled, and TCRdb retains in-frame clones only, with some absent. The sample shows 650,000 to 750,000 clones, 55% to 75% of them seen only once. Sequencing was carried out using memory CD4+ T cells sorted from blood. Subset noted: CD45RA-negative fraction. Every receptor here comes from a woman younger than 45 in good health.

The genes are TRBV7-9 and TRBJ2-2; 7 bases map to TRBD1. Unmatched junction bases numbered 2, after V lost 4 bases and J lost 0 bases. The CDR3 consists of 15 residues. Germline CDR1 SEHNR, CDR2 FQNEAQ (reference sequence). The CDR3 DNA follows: TGTGCCAGCAGCTCCCAGGGGGCGAACACCGGGGAGCTGTTTTTT. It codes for CASSSQGANTGELFF.

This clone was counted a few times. Written as DNA, the CDR3 is TGTGCCAGCAGTCCCCGCCGGGGGCGGAATCAGCCCCAGCATTTT. This translates into CASSPRRGRNQPQHF. The chain is built from TRBV28 and TRBJ1-5; tentative D call: TRBD1 (6 bases). The CDR3 totals 15 residues. CDR1 is MDHEN, CDR2 SYDVKM, per germline. Deletions cut 5 bases from V and 4 bases from J, with 15 bases between.

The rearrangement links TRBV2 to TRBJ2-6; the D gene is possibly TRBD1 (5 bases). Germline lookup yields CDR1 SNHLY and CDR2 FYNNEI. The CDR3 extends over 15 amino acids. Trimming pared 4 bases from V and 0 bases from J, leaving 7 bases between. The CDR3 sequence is CASSVDNSGANVLTF. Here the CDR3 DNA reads TGTGCCAGCAGTGTGGACAACTCTGGGGCCAACGTCCTGACTTTC.

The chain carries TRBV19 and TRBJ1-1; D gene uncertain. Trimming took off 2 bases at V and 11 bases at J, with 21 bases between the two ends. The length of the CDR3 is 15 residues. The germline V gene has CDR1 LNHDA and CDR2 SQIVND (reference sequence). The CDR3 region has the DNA TGTGCCAGTAGTATAATAGACGGACGTTCCGAAGGGGCTTTCTTT. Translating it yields CASSIIDGRSEGAFF.

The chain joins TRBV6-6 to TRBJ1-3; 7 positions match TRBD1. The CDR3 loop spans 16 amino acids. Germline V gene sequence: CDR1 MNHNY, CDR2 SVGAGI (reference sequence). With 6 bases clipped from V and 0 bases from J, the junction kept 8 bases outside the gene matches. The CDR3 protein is CASSISTGYSGNTIYF. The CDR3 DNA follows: TGTGCCAGCAGCATTTCGACAGGGTACTCTGGAAACACCATATATTTT.

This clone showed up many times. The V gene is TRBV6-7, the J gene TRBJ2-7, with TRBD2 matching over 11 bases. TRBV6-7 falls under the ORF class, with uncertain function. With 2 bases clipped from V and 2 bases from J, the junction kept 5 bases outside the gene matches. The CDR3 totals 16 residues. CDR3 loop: CASSYPGLAGTYEQYF. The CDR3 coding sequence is TGTGCCAGCAGTTACCCTGGACTAGCGGGTACCTACGAGCAGTACTTC.

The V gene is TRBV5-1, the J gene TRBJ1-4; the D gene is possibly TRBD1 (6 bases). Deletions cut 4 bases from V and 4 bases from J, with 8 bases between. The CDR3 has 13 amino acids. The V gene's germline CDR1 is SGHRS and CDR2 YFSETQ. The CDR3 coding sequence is TGCGCCAGCAGCAACAGGGTTAATGAAAAACTGTTTTTT. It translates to CASSNRVNEKLFF. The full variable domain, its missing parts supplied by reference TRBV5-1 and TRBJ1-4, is KAGVTQTPRYLIKTRGQQVTLSCSPISGHRSVSWYQQTPGQGLQFLFEYFSETQRNKGNFPGRFSGRQFSNSRSEMNVSTLELGDSALYLCASSNRVNEKLFFGSGTQLSVL.

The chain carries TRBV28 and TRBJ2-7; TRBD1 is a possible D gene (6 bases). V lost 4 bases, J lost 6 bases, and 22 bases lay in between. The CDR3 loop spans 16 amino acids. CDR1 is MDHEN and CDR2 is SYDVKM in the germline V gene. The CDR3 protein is CASSSPPPTGRSEQYF. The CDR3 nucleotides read TGTGCCAGCAGTTCACCACCCCCGACAGGAAGATCCGAGCAGTACTTC.

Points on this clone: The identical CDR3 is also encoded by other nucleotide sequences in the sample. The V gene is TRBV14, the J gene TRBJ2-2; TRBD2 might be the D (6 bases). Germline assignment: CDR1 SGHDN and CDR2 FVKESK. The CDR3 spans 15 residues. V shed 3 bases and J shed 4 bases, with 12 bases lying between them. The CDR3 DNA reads TGTGCCAGCAGCCAGTGGACGGGAGCCACCGGGGAGCTGTTTTTT. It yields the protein CASSQWTGATGELFF.

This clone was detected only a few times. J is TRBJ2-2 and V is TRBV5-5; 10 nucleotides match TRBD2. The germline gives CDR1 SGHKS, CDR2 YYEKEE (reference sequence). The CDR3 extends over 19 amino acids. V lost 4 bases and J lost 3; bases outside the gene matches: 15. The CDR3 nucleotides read TGTGCCAGCAGCAGCGCCGGGACTAGCGCGATTCATGACACCGGGGAGCTGTTTTTT. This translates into CASSSAGTSAIHDTGELFF.

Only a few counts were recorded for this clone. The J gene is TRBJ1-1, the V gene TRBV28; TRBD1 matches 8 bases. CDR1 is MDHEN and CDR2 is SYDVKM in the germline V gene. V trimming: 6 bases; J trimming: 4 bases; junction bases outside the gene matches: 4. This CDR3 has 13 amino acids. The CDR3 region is CASRLTGGTEAFF. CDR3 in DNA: TGTGCCAGCAGACTCACAGGGGGCACTGAAGCTTTCTTT.

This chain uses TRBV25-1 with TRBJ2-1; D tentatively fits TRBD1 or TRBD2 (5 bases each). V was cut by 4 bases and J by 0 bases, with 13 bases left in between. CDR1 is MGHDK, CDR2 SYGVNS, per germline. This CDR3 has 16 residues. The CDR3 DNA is TGTGCCAGCAGTGGGGGGTCACCGCGCTCCTACAATGAGCAGTTCTTC. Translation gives CASSGGSPRSYNEQFF.

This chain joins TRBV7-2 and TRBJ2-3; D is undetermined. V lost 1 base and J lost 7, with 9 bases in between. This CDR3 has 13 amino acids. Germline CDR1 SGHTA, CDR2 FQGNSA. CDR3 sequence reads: CASSLVQKNTQYF. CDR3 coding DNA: TGTGCCAGCAGCTTAGTCCAGAAGAATACGCAGTATTTT.

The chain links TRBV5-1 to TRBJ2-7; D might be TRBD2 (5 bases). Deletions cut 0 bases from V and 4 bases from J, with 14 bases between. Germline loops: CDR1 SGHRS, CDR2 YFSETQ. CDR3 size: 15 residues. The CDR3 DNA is TGCGCCAGCAGCTTGGAGGGAGTCTGGTTGTACGAGCAGTACTTC. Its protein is CASSLEGVWLYEQYF.

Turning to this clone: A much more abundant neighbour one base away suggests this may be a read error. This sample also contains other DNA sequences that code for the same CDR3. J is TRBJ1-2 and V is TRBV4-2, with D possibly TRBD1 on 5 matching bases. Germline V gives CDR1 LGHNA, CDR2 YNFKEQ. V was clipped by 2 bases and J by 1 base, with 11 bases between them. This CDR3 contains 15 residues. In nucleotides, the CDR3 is TGTGCCAGCAGCCAACCTGGACAACGTAACTATGGCTACACCTTC. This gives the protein CASSQPGQRNYGYTF.

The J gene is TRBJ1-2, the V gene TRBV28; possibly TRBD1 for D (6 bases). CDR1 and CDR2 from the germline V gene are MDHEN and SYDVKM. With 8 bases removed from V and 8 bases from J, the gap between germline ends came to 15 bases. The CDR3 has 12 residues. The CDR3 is CASVKGGLGYTF. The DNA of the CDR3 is TGTGCCAGCGTTAAAGGGGGTTTAGGCTACACCTTC.

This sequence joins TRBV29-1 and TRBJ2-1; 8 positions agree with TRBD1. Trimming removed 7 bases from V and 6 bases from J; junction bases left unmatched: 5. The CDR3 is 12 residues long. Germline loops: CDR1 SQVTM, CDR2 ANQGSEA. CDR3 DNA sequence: TGCAGCGGGGACACAGGGGGCAATGAGCAGTTCTTC. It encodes CSGDTGGNEQFF.

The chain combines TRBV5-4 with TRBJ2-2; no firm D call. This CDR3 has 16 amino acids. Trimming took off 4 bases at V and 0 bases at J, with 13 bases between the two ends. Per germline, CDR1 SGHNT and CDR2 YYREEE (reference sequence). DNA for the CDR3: TGTGCCAGCAGCCTACCTTCAGACTCGAACACCGGGGAGCTGTTTTTT. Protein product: CASSLPSDSNTGELFF.

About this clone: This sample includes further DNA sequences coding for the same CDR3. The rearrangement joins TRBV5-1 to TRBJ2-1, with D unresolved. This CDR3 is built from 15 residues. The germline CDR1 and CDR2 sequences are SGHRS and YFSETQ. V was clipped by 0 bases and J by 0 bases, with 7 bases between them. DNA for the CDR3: TGCGCCAGCAGCTTGGATACAAGCTCCTACAATGAGCAGTTCTTC. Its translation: CASSLDTSSYNEQFF.

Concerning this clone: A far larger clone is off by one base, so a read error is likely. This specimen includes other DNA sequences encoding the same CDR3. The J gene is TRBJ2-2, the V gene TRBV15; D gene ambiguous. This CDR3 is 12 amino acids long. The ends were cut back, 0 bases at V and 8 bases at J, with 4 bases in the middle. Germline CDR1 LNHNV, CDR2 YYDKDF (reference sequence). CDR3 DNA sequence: TGTGCCACCAGCAGAGAAACTGGGGAGCTGTTTTTT. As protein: CATSRETGELFF.